A single sample is the source of the 22 T cell receptor beta chains below, sequenced in a study of control samples from healthy donors and cancer patients. Sequencing used immunoSEQ multiplex PCR; TCRdb keeps in-frame clones, though not all of them. The sample has about 190,000 clones, roughly nine tenths seen once. Sequencing input: blood. Source of these receptors: a man younger than 40 in good health.

This chain uses TRBV2 with TRBJ2-3; 7 nucleotides line up with TRBD1. Germline V gene data show CDR1 as SNHLY and CDR2 as FYNNEI. V was pared by 6 bases and J by 4 bases, with 10 bases of the junction left unmatched. The CDR3 consists of 15 residues. The DNA for the CDR3 is TGTGCCAGCAGCCAACAGGGGTCGGAGGCAGATACGCAGTATTTT. Protein: CASSQQGSEADTQYF.

This clone was detected a few times. The J gene is TRBJ1-3, the V gene TRBV7-2; D unclear. CDR1 is SGHTA, CDR2 FQGNSA, per germline. The CDR3 totals 15 residues. V was shortened by 5 bases and J by 2 bases, with 13 bases between the two germline ends. Here the CDR3 reads CASSVPWATGNTIYF. The DNA for the CDR3 is TGTGCCAGCAGCGTACCTTGGGCTACTGGAAACACCATATATTTT.

The V call is TRBV10-1, the J call TRBJ2-3; D tentatively fits TRBD1 or TRBD2 (7 bases each). CDR3 length: 16 amino acids. Trimming took 0 bases from V and 8 from J, leaving 18 bases between them. Germline assignment: CDR1 WNHNN and CDR2 SYGVQD (reference sequence). CDR3 sequence: CASSESPGGGYGTQYF. For the CDR3, the DNA is TGCGCCAGCAGTGAGTCCCCAGGGGGGGGTTATGGTACGCAGTATTTT.

This chain uses TRBV7-2 with TRBJ2-7, with D possibly being TRBD1 (5 bases). Germline CDR1 and CDR2: SGHTA and FQGNSA. The CDR3 length is 13 residues. Trimming shortened V by 3 bases and J by 6 bases, and 12 bases separated the two germline ends. The CDR3 coding sequence is TGTGCCAGCAGCTTCCCAGGGAATGGCGAGCAGTACTTC. Its translation is CASSFPGNGEQYF.

This chain uses TRBV5-1 with TRBJ2-1; possibly TRBD2 for D (5 bases). The CDR3 consists of 16 residues. The V and J ends lost 3 bases and 5 bases respectively, with 18 bases between them. Germline V CDR1 and CDR2: SGHRS, YFSETQ. CDR3 protein: CASSYSTDPGNNEQFF. In DNA, the CDR3 is TGCGCCAGCAGCTACTCTACAGACCCGGGAAACAATGAGCAGTTCTTC.

The chain is built from TRBV3-1 (or the pseudogene TRBV3-2) and TRBJ1-3; 7 nucleotides align to TRBD1. The CDR3 totals 18 residues. The J segment lost 0 bases and the V segment lost 4 bases, leaving 12 bases of the junction unmatched. Germline V CDR1 and CDR2: LGHDT, YNNKEL (reference sequence). Here the CDR3 DNA reads TGTGCCAGCAGCCCTTACACTACAGGGGCGCTCTCTGGAAACACCATATATTTT. Its translation is CASSPYTTGALSGNTIYF.

The rearrangement joins TRBV3-1 (or the pseudogene TRBV3-2) to TRBJ2-2; no firm D call. Germline V CDR1 and CDR2: LGHDT, YNNKEL (reference sequence). The length of the CDR3 is 15 residues. Trimming removed 0 bases at V and 5 bases at J, with 10 bases between. Written as DNA, the CDR3 is TGTGCCAGCAGCCAAGAAGGTGCCGAGACCGGGGAGCTGTTTTTT. The encoded protein is CASSQEGAETGELFF.

The chain employs TRBV6-2 or TRBV6-3 and TRBJ1-1; 9 nucleotides line up with TRBD1. V gave up 4 bases and J gave up 6 bases; unmatched junction bases: 6. The CDR3 has 14 amino acids. From germline, CDR1 is MNHEY and CDR2 SVGEGT. This CDR3 is CASSWTGVKAEAFF. The CDR3 nucleotides are TGTGCCAGCAGTTGGACAGGGGTCAAGGCTGAAGCTTTCTTT.

Comment on this clone: The junction and the germline gene differ at one end; a read error may be behind it. The chain links TRBV2 to TRBJ2-3; tentative D call: TRBD2 (7 bases). Looked up from germline, CDR1 is SNHLY and CDR2 is FYNNEI. CDR3 length: 14 amino acids. CDR3 protein: CASSEGGAGTAWYF. The CDR3 nucleotides read TGTGCCAGCAGCGAAGGGGGGGCCGGTACAGCTTGGTATTTT.

The chain links TRBV30 to TRBJ1-2; tentative D call: TRBD1 (6 bases). The V gene's germline CDR1 is GTSNPN and CDR2 SVGIG (reference sequence). This CDR3 region has 14 residues. V lost 0 bases and J 8 bases, leaving 16 bases between the germline ends. For the CDR3, the DNA is TGTGCCTGGAGTGTAATTGGCAGGGGTGGAGGCTACACCTTC. Protein sequence: CAWSVIGRGGGYTF.

V usage is TRBV6-6 and J usage is TRBJ2-7; D unclear. The germline V and J ends were trimmed by 0 bases and 2 bases, with 11 bases remaining between them. Germline V gives CDR1 MNHNY, CDR2 SVGAGI (reference sequence). The length of the CDR3 is 15 residues. The CDR3 DNA reads TGTGCCAGCAGTTACTCGGTGGGTTTTACCTACGAGCAGTACTTC. Protein product: CASSYSVGFTYEQYF.

This rearrangement joins TRBV6-5 to TRBJ2-7; D ambiguous. V was shortened by 4 bases and J by 0 bases, with 13 bases between the two germline ends. The CDR3 loop spans 15 amino acids. Per the germline V gene, CDR1 is MNHEY and CDR2 is SVGAGI. Here the CDR3 DNA reads TGTGCCAGCAGTTTGGACCTTCGTAGCTCCTACGAGCAGTACTTC. It specifies CASSLDLRSSYEQYF.

This sequence joins TRBV6-5 and TRBJ1-2, with TRBD1 matching over 7 bases. Trimming cost V 7 bases and J 4 bases; bases outside gene matches: 9. Germline CDR1 is MNHEY and CDR2 is SVGAGI. CDR3 length equals 14 residues. CDR3 DNA sequence: TGTGCCAGCACCGAACGGGGGGACAGCTATGGCTACACCTTC. Its protein product is CASTERGDSYGYTF.

The rearrangement uses TRBV30 and TRBJ1-4, with no clear D. Trimming left V 2 bases short and J 8 bases short, with 9 bases between. This CDR3 comprises 12 residues. Germline V gene lookup returns CDR1 GTSNPN and CDR2 SVGIG (reference sequence). This chain's CDR3 is CAWSSGSEKLFF. DNA of the CDR3: TGTGCCTGGAGTTCGGGGTCAGAAAAACTGTTTTTT.

This clone was counted a few times. The chain uses TRBV12-5 and TRBJ2-7; D is ambiguous. Germline CDR1 reads LGHNT; CDR2 reads FRNRAP. Trimming took off 3 bases at V and 4 bases at J, with 22 bases between the two ends. The CDR3 is made up of 17 amino acids. The CDR3 loop reads CASGFRHGLNTSYEQYF. The CDR3 DNA sequence: TGTGCTAGTGGTTTCCGCCATGGATTGAACACGTCGTACGAGCAGTACTTC.

The V call is TRBV5-6, the J call TRBJ2-7; tentatively, D is TRBD1 (5 bases). V lost 4 bases, J lost 4 bases, and 9 bases lay in between. CDR1 is SGHDT and CDR2 is YYEEEE in the germline V gene. The CDR3 is 12 amino acids. CDR3 in DNA: TGTGCCAGCAGCGCTCAGGGTTACGAGCAGTACTTC. Its protein product is CASSAQGYEQYF. Based on the CDR3 plus reference TRBV5-6 and TRBJ2-7, the full variable domain is DAGVTQSPTHLIKTRGQQVTLRCSPKSGHDTVSWYQQALGQGPQFIFQYYEEEERQRGNFPDRFSGHQFPNYSSELNVNALLLGDSALYLCASSAQGYEQYFGPGTRLTVT.

The rearrangement uses TRBV6-5 and TRBJ1-6; a possible D gene is TRBD1 (5 bases). This CDR3 is built from 15 residues. V was trimmed by 2 bases and J by 8 bases, leaving 13 bases between them. The germline V gene has CDR1 MNHEY and CDR2 SVGAGI. CDR3 loop: CASSYGARGYSPLHF. The CDR3 coding sequence is TGTGCCAGCAGTTACGGAGCTCGGGGGTATTCACCCCTCCACTTT.

The DNA for the CDR3 is TGTGCCAGTGGAGTGAGTGGGATCACAGATACGCAGTATTTT. This gives the protein CASGVSGITDTQYF. The V call is TRBV19, the J call TRBJ2-3; D gene ambiguous. Deletions cut 8 bases from V and 2 bases from J, with 14 bases between. The CDR3 spans 14 residues. Germline CDR1 and CDR2: LNHDA and SQIVND (reference sequence).

The V gene is TRBV5-1, the J gene TRBJ1-1, with D tentatively TRBD1 (5 bases). Germline values: CDR1 SGHRS, CDR2 YFSETQ. Trimming cost V 4 bases and J 6 bases, with 22 bases left between them. This CDR3 is 16 amino acids long. CDR3: CASSRTGHRVTPEAFF. The CDR3 nucleotides read TGCGCCAGCAGCCGAACGGGGCACCGGGTTACGCCTGAAGCTTTCTTT. The full variable domain, completed using reference TRBV5-1 and TRBJ1-1, is KAGVTQTPRYLIKTRGQQVTLSCSPISGHRSVSWYQQTPGQGLQFLFEYFSETQRNKGNFPGRFSGRQFSNSRSEMNVSTLELGDSALYLCASSRTGHRVTPEAFFGQGTRLTVV.

The chain joins TRBV11-3 to TRBJ2-4, with 10 bases that match TRBD1. The CDR3 totals 14 residues. From germline, CDR1 is SGHNT and CDR2 YENEEA. Unmatched junction bases numbered 3, after V lost 4 bases and J lost 6 bases. The CDR3 sequence is CASSSRTGGNIQYF. The DNA for the CDR3 is TGTGCCAGCAGCTCGCGGACAGGGGGAAACATTCAGTACTTC.

The chain joins TRBV5-5 to TRBJ1-6; no firm D call. This CDR3 is built from 16 residues. CDR1 SGHKS and CDR2 YYEKEE come from the germline V gene (reference sequence). The ends were cut back, 2 bases at V and 0 bases at J, with 9 bases in the middle. Here the CDR3 DNA reads TGTGCCAGCAGCTTCGACGGGAGCTCCTATAATTCACCCCTCCACTTT. Its translation is CASSFDGSSYNSPLHF.

J is TRBJ2-7 and V is TRBV5-5; D is uncertain. Germline V gene sequence: CDR1 SGHKS, CDR2 YYEKEE (reference sequence). V lost 0 bases and J 5 bases, leaving 12 bases between the germline ends. The CDR3 length is 14 residues. In DNA, the CDR3 is TGTGCCAGCAGCTTGGGGGTGGCGTATGACGAGCAGTACTTC. Its protein is CASSLGVAYDEQYF.